Reported below is one T cell receptor (beta chain). The repertoire was sequenced with immunoSEQ multiplex PCR; TCRdb's copy has only in-frame clones and lacks some. Reported are approximately 30,000 clones, none seen only once; the ten largest carry 5.5% to 8.5%. Peripheral blood was collected from the related graft donor on the marrow donation day. This sample was included in a study of T cells after posttransplantation cyclophosphamide. V lost 2 bases and J lost 0, with 19 bases in between. CDR1 and CDR2 from the germline V gene are GTSNPN and SVGIG (reference sequence). The CDR3 consists of 17 residues.

Sequences were obtained from PBMCs. This TCR was recovered from a woman in her forties or fifties in good health and a related stem cell transplant donor. The V call is TRBV30, the J call TRBJ1-1; weak D call: TRBD1 (5 bases). CDR3 region: CAWSRDSPVGMNTEAFF. CDR3 in DNA: TGTGCCTGGAGTCGAGACAGCCCGGTGGGAATGAACACTGAAGCTTTCTTT.